This TCR beta chain was profiled in a study of blood T cell repertoires in COVID-19. Background on the study: Acute and convalescent COVID-19 specimens originated in the United States, Italy and Spain. The cDNA or gDNA used as material had been derived from T cells, B-cell-depleted T cells, or PBMCs.

Between the trimmed V and J ends, which lost 4 bases and 9 bases, there was a span of 7 bases. From germline, CDR1 is MNHNY and CDR2 SVGAGI (reference sequence). The CDR3 loop spans 11 amino acids. In the original workflow: Estimates of nucleated cell counts were drawn from the amplification of reference gene primers. Data came from immunoSEQ multiplex PCR; TCRdb stores just in-frame clones and leaves some out. V and J calls and clone size are those listed in that table; D and trimming were worked out from the DNA. This sample has fewer than 250,000 clones; around 87% occur once, and the top ten carry more than 2.5%.

The chain recombines TRBV6-6 with TRBJ2-1; tentatively, D is TRBD1 (5 bases). Sequencing used peripheral blood. This receptor was identified in a man aged 55 to 70 with acute or convalescent COVID-19. The DNA of the CDR3 is TGTGCCAGCAGTTCAGGGTTTGAGCAGTTCTTC. Its translation is CASSSGFEQFF.